The clone carrying this T cell receptor (beta chain) has a count of ten or more. The antigen is undetermined. This entry belongs to a study of T-cell reconstitution after alpha-beta-depleted transplantation in children. Study-wide points: Reportedly, only several hundred clones from non-depleted graft cells drove alpha-beta T-cell counts at about two months. T-cell counts and diversity at one year post-transplant came mainly from newly produced T cells.

Preparing the TCRbeta library involved the use of unique molecular identifiers. Using its own MiXCR run on the PCR reads, TCRdb lists one record per CDR3 protein. In the table there are hundreds of thousands of distinct CDR3 sequences, 10% to 15% of which are singletons. V lost 5 bases to trimming and J lost 8 bases, with 12 bases between them. This CDR3 has 12 amino acids. The chain uses TRBV12-3 or TRBV12-4 and TRBJ1-2; tentative D call: TRBD1 (5 bases). The material sequenced was PBMCs, mostly from graft donor cells, taken 360 days after TCRalphabeta/CD19-depleted stem cell transplant. This receptor was taken from a male patient under 18 who had a stem cell transplant for acute myeloid leukemia, so the T cells may come from the graft donor. This CDR3 is CASSPGHAGYTF. CDR3 DNA sequence: TGTGCCAGCAGTCCCGGACACGCCGGCTACACCTTC.